This T cell receptor beta chain came from a study of shared clonotypes between healthy human individuals. Points from the study as a whole: Only blood was sampled, and tissue TCR repertoires likely differ from blood ones. Approximately 4.6% of naive CD4 clonotypes were shared across a few donors.

Assay runs were performed at deep level. Only in-frame clones appear in the TCRdb table, and some are missing; sequencing was by immunoSEQ multiplex PCR. The table records roughly 2,000,000 clones, 93% of them present only once. Regarding this clone: The antigen remains undetermined.

CD45RO-negative CD8 cells positively selected for CCR7 made up the naive population, which excluded terminally differentiated effector memory CD45RA+ cells. The receptor's source is a man aged 18 to 30 in good health. Some clones in this sample may be carry-over from other donors' samples. Source material: naive CD8+ T cells from PBMCs.

The CDR3 region is CSVEFLRQGNTGELFF. The CDR3 nucleotides read TGCAGCGTTGAATTTCTGCGGCAGGGGAACACCGGGGAGCTGTTTTTT. The chain combines TRBV29-1 with TRBJ2-2, with D perhaps TRBD1 (5 bases). Germline V gives CDR1 SQVTM, CDR2 ANQGSEA. There are 16 residues in the CDR3. Trimming shortened V by 2 bases and J by 1 base, and 14 bases separated the two germline ends.